Presented here are 21 T cell receptor beta chains from one specimen sequenced in a study of blood T cells in healthy people across ages. Through a sample-barcoded 5' primer and a J-beta primer mix, a second PCR was run for about 6 to 11 cycles. A single record per CDR3 protein comes from TCRdb applying MiXCR to the 5' RACE reads. The table records roughly 1,500,000 distinct CDR3 sequences, 40% to 50% of them present only once. Sequencing input: blood. All receptors come from a woman aged 18-29 years in good health.

The V gene is TRBV2, the J gene TRBJ1-1; D is unclear. There are 15 residues in the CDR3. Trimming removed 3 bases from V and 1 base from J, with 12 bases in between. Per the germline V gene, CDR1 is SNHLY and CDR2 is FYNNEI. CDR3 residues: CASSEEGYANTEAFF. In DNA form, the CDR3 reads TGTGCCAGCAGTGAGGAAGGGTATGCGAACACTGAAGCTTTCTTT.

The chain recombines TRBV24-1 with TRBJ2-1, with D unresolved. Germline loops: CDR1 KGHDR, CDR2 SFDVKD. This CDR3 region has 16 residues. V shed 0 bases and J shed 5 bases, with 13 bases lying between them. The CDR3 protein is CATSDLGANANNEQFF. CDR3 DNA sequence: TGTGCCACCAGTGATTTGGGAGCGAATGCTAACAATGAGCAGTTCTTC.

This chain connects TRBV28 to TRBJ2-1; TRBD2 matches at 11 bases. Germline assignment: CDR1 MDHEN and CDR2 SYDVKM. Trimming cost V 4 bases and J 8 bases; bases outside gene matches: 7. The CDR3 loop spans 15 amino acids. CDR3 in amino acids: CASSYPLAGGDEQFF. The CDR3 DNA follows: TGTGCCAGCAGTTACCCCCTAGCGGGGGGTGATGAGCAGTTCTTC.

In its sample, this clonotype was seen a few times. V and J are TRBV6-5 and TRBJ2-7; unclear D gene. The CDR3 consists of 13 residues. In germline, CDR1 is MNHEY, CDR2 SVGAGI. V lost 5 bases to trimming and J lost 2 bases, with 10 bases between them. This CDR3 reads CASSRTKTYEQYF. For the CDR3, the DNA is TGTGCCAGCAGTCGGACCAAAACCTACGAGCAGTACTTC.

The CDR3 DNA reads as TGTGCCAGCAGTTTCCCCCTGGGTGGCAACCACAATGAGCAGTTCTTC. Translated: CASSFPLGGNHNEQFF. J is TRBJ2-1 and V is TRBV28; D not resolved. The CDR3 runs to 16 residues. Trimming cost V 3 bases and J 5 bases, with 17 bases left between them. Germline V gene lookup returns CDR1 MDHEN and CDR2 SYDVKM.

This rearrangement joins TRBV20-1 to TRBJ2-4, with 7 bases matching TRBD2. TRBJ2-7 explains the end of the DNA better; the J call may be wrong. Per germline, CDR1 DFQATT and CDR2 SNEGSKA (reference sequence). The CDR3 contains 15 residues. The DNA of the CDR3 is TGCAGTGCTTCTCCCCCTCGGGGGGTGGTCGTCGAGCAGTACTTC. Translated, it gives CSASPPRGVVVEQYF.

In this sample, this clonotype turned up a few times. This chain uses TRBV20-1 with TRBJ2-7, with D possibly TRBD2 on 6 matching bases. Germline-derived CDR1 and CDR2 are DFQATT and SNEGSKA (reference sequence). The CDR3 is made up of 11 amino acids. This CDR3 reads CAGRGSYEQYF. The CDR3 bases are TGCGCTGGGCGGGGTTCCTACGAGCAGTACTTC.

Only a few counts were recorded for this clonotype. The chain links TRBV28 to TRBJ2-7; unclear D gene. Germline loops: CDR1 MDHEN, CDR2 SYDVKM. The CDR3 is 16 amino acids. V dropped 3 bases and J dropped 1 base, with 16 bases sitting between them. The DNA of the CDR3 is TGTGCCAGCAGTTTCCACTACGCGATCGGGTCCTACGAGCAGTACTTC. Encoded protein: CASSFHYAIGSYEQYF.

The chain combines TRBV3-1 with TRBJ2-5; D might be TRBD1 (6 bases). The J call is uncertain, as TRBJ2-7 better fits the DNA end. The V gene's germline CDR1 is LGHDT and CDR2 YNNKEL (reference sequence). The CDR3 consists of 13 residues. This CDR3 reads CASTHRAPYEQYF. Written as DNA, the CDR3 is TGTGCCAGCACCCACAGGGCCCCCTACGAGCAGTACTTC.

V usage is TRBV28 and J usage is TRBJ1-2, with D possibly being TRBD1 (5 bases). The CDR3 runs to 14 residues. The V gene's germline CDR1 is MDHEN and CDR2 SYDVKM. V lost 2 bases to trimming and J lost 5 bases, with 12 bases between them. CDR3 in DNA: TGTGCCAGCAGTTTAGTCAGGGTAGGGTATGGCTACACCTTC. This translates into CASSLVRVGYGYTF.

The chain has TRBV28 and TRBJ2-1, with a possible D match to TRBD2 (7 bases). Germline V CDR1 and CDR2: MDHEN, SYDVKM. This CDR3 has 13 amino acids. V lost 11 bases to trimming and J lost 5 bases, with 16 bases between them. For the CDR3, the DNA is TGTGCCGGTCAGAGGGGGGGCAACAATGAGCAGTTCTTC. Its protein product is CAGQRGGNNEQFF. The full variable domain, completed using reference TRBV28 and TRBJ2-1, is DVKVTQSSRYLVKRTGEKVFLECVQDMDHENMFWYRQDPGLGLRLIYFSYDVKMKEKGDIPEGYSVSREKKERFSLILESASTNQTSMYLCAGQRGGNNEQFFGPGTRLTVL.

This clonotype was seen a handful of times. The chain employs TRBV12-3 or TRBV12-4 and TRBJ2-3, with D maybe TRBD2 (6 bases). The CDR3 loop spans 14 amino acids. The V end lost 5 bases, the J end lost 6 bases, and 15 bases lay between the germline ends. The CDR3 here is CASSIPGLSDTQYF. The CDR3 nucleotides read TGTGCCAGCAGTATTCCGGGACTCTCGGATACGCAGTATTTT.

This chain connects TRBV20-1 to TRBJ1-2; D remains ambiguous. There are 15 residues in the CDR3. Looked up from germline, CDR1 is DFQATT and CDR2 is SNEGSKA (reference sequence). Trimming took off 0 bases at V and 6 bases at J, with 17 bases between the two ends. The CDR3 loop is CSARDLRTESHGYTF. CDR3 DNA: TGCAGTGCTAGAGATCTTAGGACGGAGAGTCATGGCTACACCTTC.

The rearrangement joins TRBV7-2 to TRBJ2-3; no clear D. Per germline, CDR1 SGHTA and CDR2 FQGNSA. Trimming shortened V by 1 base and J by 1 base, and 12 bases separated the two germline ends. The CDR3 runs 16 residues. The CDR3 loop is CASSLVRRGRTDTQYF. CDR3 nucleotide sequence: TGTGCCAGCAGCTTAGTTCGGCGCGGACGCACAGATACGCAGTATTTT. The whole variable domain, remainder taken from reference TRBV7-2 and TRBJ2-3, is GAGVSQSPSNKVTEKGKDVELRCDPISGHTALYWYRQSLGQGLEFLIYFQGNSAPDKSGLPSDRFSAERTGGSVSTLTIQRTQQEDSAVYLCASSLVRRGRTDTQYFGPGTRLTVL.

This chain links TRBV5-1 with TRBJ1-1; possible D gene TRBD1, 6 bases. Per germline, CDR1 SGHRS and CDR2 YFSETQ. This CDR3 spans 14 amino acids. V gave up 4 bases and J gave up 1 base, with 11 bases separating them. CDR3 region: CASSPVGANTEAFF. The CDR3 coding sequence is TGCGCCAGCAGCCCCGTGGGGGCGAACACTGAAGCTTTCTTT.

The chain couples TRBV4-1 to TRBJ2-1; 11 nucleotides align to TRBD2. With V trimmed by 2 bases and J by 4 bases, 10 bases remained unmatched. Germline-derived CDR1 and CDR2 are MGHRA and YSYEKL. CDR3 length: 18 amino acids. CDR3 in DNA: TGCGCCAGCAGCCAAATTCTAGGCGGGACTAGCGGTTACAATGAGCAGTTCTTC. It is translated as CASSQILGGTSGYNEQFF.

The rearrangement joins TRBV11-1 to TRBJ2-7; D is ambiguous. V shed 5 bases and J shed 6 bases, with 11 bases lying between them. This CDR3 region has 12 residues. CDR1 is SGHAT and CDR2 is FQDESV in the germline V gene (reference sequence). The CDR3 DNA reads TGTGCCAGCAGCGCCGACCTCTCCGAGCAGTACTTC. It is translated as CASSADLSEQYF.

This clonotype has more than one count but fewer than ten. The rearrangement joins TRBV3-1 to TRBJ2-1; 10 bases line up with TRBD2. J was trimmed by 5 bases and V by 0 bases; bases with no gene match: 7. Germline V gene data show CDR1 as LGHDT and CDR2 as YNNKEL (reference sequence). The CDR3 sequence is 17 residues long. This CDR3 reads CASSQDGAGGPNNEQFF. CDR3 in DNA: TGTGCCAGCAGCCAAGATGGAGCGGGGGGGCCAAACAATGAGCAGTTCTTC.

In this sample, this clonotype turned up a few times. The chain is built from TRBV28 and TRBJ1-6; D remains ambiguous. This CDR3 has 14 amino acids. V shed 5 bases and J shed 8 bases, with 13 bases lying between them. Germline loops: CDR1 MDHEN, CDR2 SYDVKM. DNA for the CDR3: TGTGCCAGCAGTACAGTGGTCCGGGATTCACCCCTCCACTTT. Translated, it gives CASSTVVRDSPLHF.

CDR3 residues: CASSHPTGGYTDTIYF. Here the CDR3 DNA reads TGCGCCAGCAGCCACCCGACCGGCGGGTACACGGACACCATATATTTT. The chain combines TRBV5-1 with TRBJ1-3; D unclear. Germline CDR1 reads SGHRS; CDR2 reads YFSETQ. The V gene lost 4 bases and the J gene lost 8 bases, with 22 bases spanning the gap. This CDR3 has 16 residues. The complete variable domain, with remaining parts taken from reference TRBV5-1 and TRBJ1-3, reads KAGVTQTPRYLIKTRGQQVTLSCSPISGHRSVSWYQQTPGQGLQFLFEYFSETQRNKGNFPGRFSGRQFSNSRSEMNVSTLELGDSALYLCASSHPTGGYTDTIYFGEGSWLTVV.

The chain combines TRBV3-1 with TRBJ1-5, with 9 bases aligning to TRBD1. CDR1 LGHDT and CDR2 YNNKEL come from the germline V gene (reference sequence). V trimming: 0 bases; J trimming: 6 bases; junction bases outside the gene matches: 3. CDR3 size: 15 residues. This chain's CDR3 is CASSQDATGGQPQHF. For the CDR3, the DNA is TGTGCCAGCAGCCAAGACGCGACAGGGGGTCAGCCCCAGCATTTT.